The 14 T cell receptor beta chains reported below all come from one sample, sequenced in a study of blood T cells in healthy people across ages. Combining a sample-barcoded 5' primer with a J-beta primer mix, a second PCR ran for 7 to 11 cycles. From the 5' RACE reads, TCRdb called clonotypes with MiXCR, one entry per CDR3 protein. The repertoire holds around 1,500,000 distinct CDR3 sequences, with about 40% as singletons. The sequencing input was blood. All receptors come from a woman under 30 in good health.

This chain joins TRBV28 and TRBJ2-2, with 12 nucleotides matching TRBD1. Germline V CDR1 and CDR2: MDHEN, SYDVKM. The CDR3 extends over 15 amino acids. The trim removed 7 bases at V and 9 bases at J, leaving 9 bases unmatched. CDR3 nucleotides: TGTGCCAGCAATGGATTTGGGACAGGGGGCTGGGAGCTGTTTTTT. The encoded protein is CASNGFGTGGWELFF.

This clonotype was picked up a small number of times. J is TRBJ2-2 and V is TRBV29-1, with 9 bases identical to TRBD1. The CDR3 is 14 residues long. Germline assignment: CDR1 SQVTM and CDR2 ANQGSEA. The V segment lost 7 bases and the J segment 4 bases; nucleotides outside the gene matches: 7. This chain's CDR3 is CSGRVTGGTGELFF. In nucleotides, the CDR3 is TGCAGCGGGAGGGTGACAGGGGGCACCGGGGAGCTGTTTTTT.

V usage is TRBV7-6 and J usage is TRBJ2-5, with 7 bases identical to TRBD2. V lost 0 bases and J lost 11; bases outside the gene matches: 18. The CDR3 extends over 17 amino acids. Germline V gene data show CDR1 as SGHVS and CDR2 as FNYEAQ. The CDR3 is CASSLAASGDSYNEQYF. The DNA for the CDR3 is TGTGCCAGCAGCTTAGCGGCTAGCGGAGACTCCTACAATGAGCAGTACTTC.

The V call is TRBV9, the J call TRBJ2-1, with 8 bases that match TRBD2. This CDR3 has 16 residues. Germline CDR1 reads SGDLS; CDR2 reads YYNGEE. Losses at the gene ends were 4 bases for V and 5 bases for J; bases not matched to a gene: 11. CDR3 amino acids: CASSSKGTSGNNEQFF. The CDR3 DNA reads TGTGCCAGCAGCTCGAAGGGAACTAGCGGAAACAATGAGCAGTTCTTC.

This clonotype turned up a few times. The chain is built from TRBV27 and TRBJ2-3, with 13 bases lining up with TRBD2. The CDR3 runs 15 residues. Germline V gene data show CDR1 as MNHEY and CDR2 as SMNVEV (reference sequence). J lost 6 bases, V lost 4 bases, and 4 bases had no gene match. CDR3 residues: CASSSGLAGMDTQYF. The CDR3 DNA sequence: TGTGCCAGCAGTTCGGGACTAGCGGGAATGGATACGCAGTATTTT.

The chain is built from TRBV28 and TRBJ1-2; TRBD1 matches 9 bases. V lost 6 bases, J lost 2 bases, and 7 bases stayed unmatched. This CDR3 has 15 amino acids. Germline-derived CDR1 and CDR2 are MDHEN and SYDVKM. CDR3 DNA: TGTGCCAGCAGGCCCGGACAGGGGCAGAACTATGGCTACACCTTC. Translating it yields CASRPGQGQNYGYTF.

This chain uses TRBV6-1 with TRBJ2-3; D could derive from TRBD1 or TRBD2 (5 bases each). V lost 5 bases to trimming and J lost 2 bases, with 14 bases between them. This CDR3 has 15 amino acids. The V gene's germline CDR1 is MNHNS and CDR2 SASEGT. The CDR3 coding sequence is TGTGCCAGCAGTCGATGGGACGGCTCCACAGATACGCAGTATTTT. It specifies CASSRWDGSTDTQYF.

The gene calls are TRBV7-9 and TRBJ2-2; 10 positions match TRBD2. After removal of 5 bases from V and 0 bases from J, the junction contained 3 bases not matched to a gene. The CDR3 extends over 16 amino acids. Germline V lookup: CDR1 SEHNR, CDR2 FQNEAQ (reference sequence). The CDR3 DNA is TGTGCCAGCAGCATCGGACTAGCGGCGAACACCGGGGAGCTGTTTTTT. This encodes CASSIGLAANTGELFF.

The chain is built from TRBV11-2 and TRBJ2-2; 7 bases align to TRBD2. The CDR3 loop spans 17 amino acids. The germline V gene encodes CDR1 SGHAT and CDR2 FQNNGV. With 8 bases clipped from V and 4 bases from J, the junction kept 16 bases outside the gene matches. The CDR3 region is CASPKLVGGPGTGELFF. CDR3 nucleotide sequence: TGTGCCAGCCCCAAACTAGTGGGAGGGCCGGGCACCGGGGAGCTGTTTTTT.

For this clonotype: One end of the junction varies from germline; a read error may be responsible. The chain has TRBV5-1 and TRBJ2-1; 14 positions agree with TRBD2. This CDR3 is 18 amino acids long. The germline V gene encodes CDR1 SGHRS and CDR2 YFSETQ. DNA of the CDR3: TGCGCCAGCAGCCTGAGACTAGCGGGGGGGAACTCCTGCAATGAGCAGTTCTTC. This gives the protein CASSLRLAGGNSCNEQFF.

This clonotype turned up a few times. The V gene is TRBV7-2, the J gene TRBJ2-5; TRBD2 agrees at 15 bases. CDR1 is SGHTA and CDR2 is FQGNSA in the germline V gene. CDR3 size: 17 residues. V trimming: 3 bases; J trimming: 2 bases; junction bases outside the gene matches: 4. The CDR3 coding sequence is TGTGCCAGCAGCTTGGGACTAGCGGGGGGAACTCAAGAGACCCAGTACTTC. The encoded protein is CASSLGLAGGTQETQYF.

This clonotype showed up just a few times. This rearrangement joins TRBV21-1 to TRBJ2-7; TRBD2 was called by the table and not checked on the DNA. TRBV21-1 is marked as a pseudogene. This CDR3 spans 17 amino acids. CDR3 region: CASSQSVVRDPSYEQYF. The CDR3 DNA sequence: TGTGCCAGCAGCCAATCCGTAGTGAGGGACCCCTCCTACGAGCAGTACTTC.

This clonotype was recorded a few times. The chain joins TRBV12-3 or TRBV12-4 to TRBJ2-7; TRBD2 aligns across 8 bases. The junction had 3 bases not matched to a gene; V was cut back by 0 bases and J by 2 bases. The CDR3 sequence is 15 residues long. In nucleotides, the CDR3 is TGTGCCAGCAGTTTAGCCCCGGGGGGGACCTACGAGCAGTACTTC. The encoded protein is CASSLAPGGTYEQYF.

CDR3 DNA sequence: TGCAGTGCTAATGCCCCCCGTCCTAACGAGGGCAATGAGCAGTTCTTC. Amino acids: CSANAPRPNEGNEQFF. The chain combines TRBV20-1 with TRBJ2-1, with a tentative D call TRBD2 (5 bases). Per germline, CDR1 DFQATT and CDR2 SNEGSKA (reference sequence). V was shortened by 4 bases and J by 6 bases, with 22 bases between the two germline ends. This CDR3 spans 16 amino acids.